Here is one T cell receptor (beta chain) with its context. Antigen: not known. The data stem from a study of blood T cells in healthy people across ages. Regarding the study as a whole: Older individuals had lower TCR beta diversity per million T cells (the decline was roughly linear). PBMCs were not sorted, which prevented a conclusive comparison of naive versus antigen-experienced cells.

Primed by a sample-barcoded 5' primer and a J-beta primer mix, a second PCR proceeded for 7 to 11 cycles. TCRdb independently ran MiXCR on the 5' RACE reads; one entry per CDR3 protein. The profile shows about 1.8 million distinct CDR3 sequences, around 48% of them singletons. Each sample had at least 6 million PBMCs isolated. The junction had 5 bases not matched to a gene; V was cut back by 2 bases and J by 4 bases. CDR1 is MNHNS, CDR2 SASEGT, per germline. The length of the CDR3 is 17 residues. The V and J genes are TRBV6-1 and TRBJ1-6; 10 nucleotides align to TRBD1. The sequencing sample was made of blood. The sequence came from a middle-aged woman in good health. The CDR3 DNA reads as TGTGCCAGCAGTGAAACGGGACAGGGGCCGTATAATTCACCCCTCCACTTT. Translated, it gives CASSETGQGPYNSPLHF.